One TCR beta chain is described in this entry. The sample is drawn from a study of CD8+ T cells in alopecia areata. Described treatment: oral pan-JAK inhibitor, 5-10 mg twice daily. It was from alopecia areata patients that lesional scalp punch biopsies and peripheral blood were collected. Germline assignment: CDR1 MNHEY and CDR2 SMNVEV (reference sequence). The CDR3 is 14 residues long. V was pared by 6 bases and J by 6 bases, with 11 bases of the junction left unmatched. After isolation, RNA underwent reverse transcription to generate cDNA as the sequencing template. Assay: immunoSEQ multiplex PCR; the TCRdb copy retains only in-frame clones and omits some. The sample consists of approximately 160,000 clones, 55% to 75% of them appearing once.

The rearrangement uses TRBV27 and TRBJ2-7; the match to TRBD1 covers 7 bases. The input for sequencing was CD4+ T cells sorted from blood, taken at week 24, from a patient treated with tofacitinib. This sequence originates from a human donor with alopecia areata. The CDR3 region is CASSYRRQGTEQYF. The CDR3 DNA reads TGTGCCAGCAGCTATCGCCGACAGGGTACCGAGCAGTACTTC.